This T cell receptor beta chain was sequenced during a study of cytomegalovirus exposure and HLA in healthy donors. Study conclusions and caveats: The authors confirmed in vitro that a few CMV-associated chains were specific for CMV antigens. Cytomegalovirus-associated TCR beta chains were listed, numbering 164. Rare TCR sequences dominated, though some public TCRs recurred in many donors.

Produced via immunoSEQ multiplex PCR; TCRdb's table is partial and in-frame only. The data show 150,000 to 200,000 clones, with approximately 88% seen just once and more than 8.5% held by the top ten. The CDR3 covers 16 residues. Germline loops: CDR1 SQVTM, CDR2 ANQGSEA. V shed 4 bases, J shed 8 bases, and the junction held 16 bases outside the gene matches. Turning to this clone: The antigen is unknown.

Material for sequencing was PBMCs. This sequence was found in a man under 40 in good health and CMV-seropositive. This rearrangement joins TRBV29-1 to TRBJ2-2, with TRBD1 matching over 7 bases. This CDR3 is CSVALGGGASRGELFF. Here the CDR3 DNA reads TGCAGCGTTGCGCTAGGGGGCGGAGCATCTCGTGGGGAGCTGTTTTTT.